These T cell receptor beta chains were read from a single sample in a study of blood T cells in healthy people across ages. TCRdb redid the calling of the 5' RACE reads with MiXCR, one entry per CDR3 protein. The data hold about 750,000 distinct CDR3 sequences, with roughly 53% observed a single time. Sequenced input: blood. These receptor sequences come from a man at least 80 years old in good health. Each CDR3 is given with its conserved first and last residue. A D gene is named only where the DNA matches it firmly. Rows give clone size only sometimes, using once, few, many, or a class for an expanded clone.

V	D	J	size	DNA	CDR3
TRBV18	NA	TRBJ2-3	once	TGTGCCAGCTCACCATACAGGGACGGAACTCAGCACAGATACGCGTATTTT	CASSPYRDGTQHRYAYF
TRBV28	NA	TRBJ2-7	NA	TGTGCCAGCAGTTTACGGGACATAGGGAGCTACGAGCAGTACTTC	CASSLRDIGSYEQYF
TRBV7-9	TRBD2	TRBJ2-7	NA	TGTGCCAGCAGCTTAGAGTCTAGCGGGACCCACTCCTACGAGCAGTACTTC	CASSLESSGTHSYEQYF
TRBV9	NA	TRBJ1-6	NA	TGTGCCAGCAGCCCGGAAGCCCCGGGGAGCTCCTATAATTCACCCCTCCACTTT	CASSPEAPGSSYNSPLHF
TRBV20-1	NA	TRBJ1-5	NA	TGCAGTGCCAGTGCTGGGGGCGAGCAGCCCCAGCATTTT	CSASAGGEQPQHF
TRBV2	TRBD1	TRBJ2-1	NA	TGTGCCAGTTACCCGGAAGGGGGCGGCCAACACAATGAGCAGTTCTTC	CASYPEGGGQHNEQFF
TRBV29-1	NA	TRBJ2-7	few	TGCAGCGTCCAAGACAGTCCCTACGAGCAGTACTTC	CSVQDSPYEQYF
TRBV29-1	TRBD1	TRBJ2-1	NA	TGCAGCGCTGGAGGGGACAGGGGAGGTAATGAGCAGTTCTTC	CSAGGDRGGNEQFF
TRBV20-1	NA	TRBJ1-2	few	TGCAGTGCTAGAGGGGTCAGGGAGGCTAACTATGGCTACACCTTC	CSARGVREANYGYTF
TRBV15	TRBD1	TRBJ1-4	NA	TGTGCCACCAGGAGTCCCGGGACAGCCAATGAAAAACTGTTTTTT	CATRSPGTANEKLFF
TRBV9	NA	TRBJ2-1	NA	TGTGCCAGCAGCGAACACGGGACACCGGGGACGGAGCAGTTCTTC	CASSEHGTPGTEQFF
TRBV12-3/TRBV12-4	TRBD1	TRBJ2-7	NA	TGTGCCAGCAGTTTCAGGACAGGGCTTTACGAGCAGTACTTC	CASSFRTGLYEQYF
TRBV5-1	TRBD2	TRBJ2-7	NA	TGCGCCAGCAGCTTGGGATGGACTAGCGGGAGAACTTCCTACGAGCAGTACTTC	CASSLGWTSGRTSYEQYF
TRBV4-1	NA	TRBJ1-1	NA	TGCGCCAGCGCCCCGGAGTGGCAGGCTGAAGCTTTCTTT	CASAPEWQAEAFF
TRBV5-1	NA	TRBJ2-7	few	TGCGCCAGCAGCTTGGGTCAGGGGATGGGCGAGCAGTACTTC	CASSLGQGMGEQYF
TRBV9	TRBD1	TRBJ1-6	few	TGTGCCAGCAGCGTAGCTACCGCCGGGACAGCAAATTCACCCCTCCACTTT	CASSVATAGTANSPLHF
TRBV6-6	TRBD2	TRBJ2-7	NA	TGTGCCAGCAAGGGAGGGAACGAGCAGTACTTC	CASKGGNEQYF
TRBV27	NA	TRBJ2-5	NA	TGTGCCAGCAGTTTTCAGCTTACGGGGACCCCGTACTTC	CASSFQLTGTPYF
TRBV27	NA	TRBJ2-7	NA	TGTGCCAGCAGTTTAAACCCGGGGAGCTACGAGCAGTACTTC	CASSLNPGSYEQYF
TRBV20-1	TRBD2	TRBJ2-7	NA	TGCAGTGCTAGAGGGCTAGCGGGAAGGGACGAGCAGTACTTC	CSARGLAGRDEQYF
TRBV25-1	NA	TRBJ2-5	NA	TGTGCCAGCTCAGGATGGGACAAACAAGAGACCCAGTACTTC	CASSGWDKQETQYF
TRBV24-1	TRBD1	TRBJ1-2	NA	TGTGCCACCAGTGATACCGGGACAGCCAACTATGGCTACACCTTC	CATSDTGTANYGYTF
TRBV2	NA	TRBJ1-5	NA	TGTGCCAGCAGTGGAAGGGTGACCAATCAGCCCCAGCATTTT	CASSGRVTNQPQHF
TRBV12-3/TRBV12-4	NA	TRBJ2-1	NA	TGTGCCAGCAGTCCACAGAGCGGTTACAAGGAGCAGTTCTTC	CASSPQSGYKEQFF
TRBV3-1	TRBD2	TRBJ2-1	NA	TGTGCCAGCAGCCAGTCGGTAGCGGGAGGAACCTCGGGCGATGGGCAGTTCTTC	CASSQSVAGGTSGDGQFF
TRBV5-1	NA	TRBJ2-4	NA	TGCGCCAGCAGCTTGGTGGGGGCCCAAGACATTCAGTACTTC	CASSLVGAQDIQYF
TRBV7-2	NA	TRBJ2-5	NA	TGTGCCAGCAGCCGTAGACGGATCCAAGAGACCCAGTACTTC	CASSRRRIQETQYF
TRBV25-1	NA	TRBJ2-7	once	TGTGCCAGTACACAGGGAGTTTACGAGCAGTACTTC	CASTQGVYEQYF
TRBV28	TRBD2	TRBJ2-7	NA	TGTGCCAGCAGTTTCGCTAGCGGGAGAGTGGGCGAGCAGTACTTC	CASSFASGRVGEQYF
TRBV3-1	NA	TRBJ1-2	NA	TGTGCCAGCAGCCAAGCCCTGGAAGTATATGGCTACACCTTC	CASSQALEVYGYTF
TRBV5-1	NA	TRBJ2-1	NA	TGCGCCAGCAGCTTTGGCCCCAACGATGCTACCCGTGAGCAGTTCTTC	CASSFGPNDATREQFF
TRBV6-1	NA	TRBJ2-1	NA	TGTGCCAGCGGTGAGTGGAGAAAGATTCGGGCTGAGCAGTTCTTC	CASGEWRKIRAEQFF
TRBV28	TRBD2	TRBJ2-7	few	TGTGCCAGCAGTTTACTACTAGCGGGGCCCCCCTACGAGCAGTACTTC	CASSLLLAGPPYEQYF
TRBV18	NA	TRBJ1-5	NA	TGTGCCAGCTCCCCTCAAACCCCCGCACCAAATCAGCCCCAGCATTTT	CASSPQTPAPNQPQHF
TRBV27	TRBD2	TRBJ2-1	NA	TGTGCCAGTTCATGGGGCGGGAGAGGAAGAAATGAGCAGTTCTTC	CASSWGGRGRNEQFF
TRBV2	TRBD1	TRBJ1-2	few	TGTGCCAGCCAGACAGGGGGCTTAGTTGGCTACACCTTC	CASQTGGLVGYTF
TRBV7-3	NA	TRBJ2-7	once	TGTGCCAGCAGCTTAATGGACGGACCCAGGGACGAGCAGTACTTC	CASSLMDGPRDEQYF
TRBV10-3	NA	TRBJ2-7	NA	TGTGCCATCAGTGATGAGCGGAGCTCCTACGAGCAGTACTTC	CAISDERSSYEQYF
TRBV18	NA	TRBJ2-7	NA	TGTGCCAGCTCTGAGGGGACCTACGATCAGTACTTC	CASSEGTYDQYF
TRBV28	NA	TRBJ1-2	NA	TGTGCCAGCAGCTGGACCGCACCGATAGGTTATGGCTACACCTTC	CASSWTAPIGYGYTF
TRBV27	NA	TRBJ2-5	NA	TGTGCCAGCAGTCCGCCGGACGCCTACAATGAGCAGTACTTC	CASSPPDAYNEQYF
TRBV2	TRBD2	TRBJ2-7	NA	TGTGCCAGCAGTGGGCCCCGGACTAGCGGACCCTACGAGCAGTACTTC	CASSGPRTSGPYEQYF
TRBV7-9	TRBD1	TRBJ1-2	NA	TGTGCCAGCAGCTATAGCGTCGGGACAGGGGGGAGTTATGGCTACACCTTC	CASSYSVGTGGSYGYTF
TRBV6-6	TRBD2	TRBJ2-5	once	TGTGCCAGCTGGGCGGGAGAAGAGGAGACCCAGTACTTC	CASWAGEEETQYF
TRBV6-2/TRBV6-3	NA	TRBJ2-1	NA	TGTGCCAGCAGTCCGGGACCTCCCCCATCCCCGTTCTTC	CASSPGPPPSPFF
TRBV5-1	TRBD1	TRBJ2-7	NA	TGCGCCAGCAGCTTTGTGGAGACAGGGGGGCTGGCCTACGAGCAGTACTTC	CASSFVETGGLAYEQYF
TRBV5-6	NA	TRBJ1-4	NA	TGTGCCAGCAGCTTGGGGGCAGAAAAACTGTTTTTT	CASSLGAEKLFF
TRBV3-1	TRBD1	TRBJ2-2	NA	TGTGCCAGCAGCCAAGGACAGGGGGACACCGGGGAGCTGTTTTTT	CASSQGQGDTGELFF